The T cell receptor beta chain under discussion was sequenced for a study of T cells in Graves' hyperthyroidism and ophthalmopathy. This CDR3 contains 13 residues. CDR1 SQVTM and CDR2 ANQGSEA come from the germline V gene. Trimming pared 7 bases from V and 0 bases from J, leaving 9 bases between. Amplification of TCR beta CDR3 regions was performed using RNA transcripts as template. Using the HTBI primer set, a first-round RT-PCR was run on the TCR CDR3. In TCRdb, the multiplex PCR reads were re-called with MiXCR into one record per CDR3 protein. The data contain 690,000 or so distinct CDR3 sequences, 15% to 20% of them singletons. This clonotype was seen a single time. Its antigen is not identified. General study results and limits: The majority of expanded thyroid clonotypes above 0.001 also appeared in blood.

Diagnosis of hyperthyroidism was new in patients aged 18 to 65, and its duration was under 2 months. Together with thyroid ultrasound, orbital computed tomography, serum thyroxine and TRAb, clinical symptoms were used for diagnoses. Sequencing was done on a sample of blood. This clonotype was obtained from a woman aged 45 to 65 with Graves' hyperthyroidism that later progressed to Graves' ophthalmopathy. This chain uses TRBV29-1 with TRBJ1-4; D may be TRBD1 (6 bases). CDR3 sequence (DNA): TGCAGCGGACAGGCGGCAACTAATGAAAAACTGTTTTTT. Its translation: CSGQAATNEKLFF.